The T cell receptor (beta chain) described here comes from a study of pediatric ulcerative colitis. Overall study results and limits: In rectum, acute severe colitis had expanded clones and less diversity.

Note on this clone: Its specificity is not known.

Libraries were prepared by immunoSEQ multiplex PCR; TCRdb keeps only in-frame clonotypes and omits some of them. The sample carries some 60,000 clones, 70% to 80% recorded once. CDR1 and CDR2 (germline): SGDLS, YYNGEE. This CDR3 comprises 15 residues. V dropped 2 bases and J dropped 3 bases, with 12 bases sitting between them. The clonotype comes from a boy aged 5-17 years with moderate ulcerative colitis. The V and J genes are TRBV9 and TRBJ2-1; weak D call: TRBD2 (6 bases). Material for sequencing was blood. The CDR3 loop is CASSVLWEDYNEQFF. Here the CDR3 DNA reads TGTGCCAGCAGCGTCCTCTGGGAGGACTACAATGAGCAGTTCTTC. The whole variable domain, remainder taken from reference TRBV9 and TRBJ2-1, is DSGVTQTPKHLITATGQRVTLRCSPRSGDLSVYWYQQSLDQGLQFLIQYYNGEERAKGNILERFSAQQFPDLHSELNLSSLELGDSALYFCASSVLWEDYNEQFFGPGTRLTVL.